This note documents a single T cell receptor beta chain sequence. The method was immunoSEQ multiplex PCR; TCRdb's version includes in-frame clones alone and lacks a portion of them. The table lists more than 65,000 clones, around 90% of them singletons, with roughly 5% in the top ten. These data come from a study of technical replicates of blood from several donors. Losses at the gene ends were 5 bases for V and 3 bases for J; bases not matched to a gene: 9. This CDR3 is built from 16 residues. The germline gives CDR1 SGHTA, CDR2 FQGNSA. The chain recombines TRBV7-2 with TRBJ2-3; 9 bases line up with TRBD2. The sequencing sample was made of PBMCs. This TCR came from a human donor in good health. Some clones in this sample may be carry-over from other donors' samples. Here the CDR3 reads CASSPYLRGGTDTQYF. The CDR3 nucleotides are TGTGCCAGCAGCCCCTACCTGCGGGGGGGAACAGATACGCAGTATTTT.